This T cell receptor beta chain emerged from a study of cytomegalovirus exposure and HLA in healthy donors. To note about this clone: Its antigen is unidentified.

V shed 4 bases, J shed 8 bases, and the junction held 8 bases outside the gene matches. The CDR3 runs to 14 residues. CDR1 is MNHEY, CDR2 SMNVEV, per germline (reference sequence). Primers: 60 Vbeta forward and 13 Jbeta reverse. Some clones are missing from TCRdb's copy, which holds only in-frame ones; the method was immunoSEQ multiplex PCR. The sample carries about 130,000 clones, 73% recorded once. The study's findings and limits: Sequencing depth across donors, presence/absence analyses assumed, was roughly uniform. What a later analysis reportedly showed was that an Asian-associated ancestry cluster had fewer N-insertions than the approximately 700-donor mean.

V is TRBV27 and J is TRBJ1-2; TRBD1 matches 9 bases. Sample: PBMCs. This sequence originates from a man aged 55 to 69 in good health and CMV-seropositive. CDR3 sequence: CASSWADRGFGYTF. The DNA for the CDR3 is TGTGCCAGCAGTTGGGCAGACAGGGGGTTCGGCTACACCTTC.